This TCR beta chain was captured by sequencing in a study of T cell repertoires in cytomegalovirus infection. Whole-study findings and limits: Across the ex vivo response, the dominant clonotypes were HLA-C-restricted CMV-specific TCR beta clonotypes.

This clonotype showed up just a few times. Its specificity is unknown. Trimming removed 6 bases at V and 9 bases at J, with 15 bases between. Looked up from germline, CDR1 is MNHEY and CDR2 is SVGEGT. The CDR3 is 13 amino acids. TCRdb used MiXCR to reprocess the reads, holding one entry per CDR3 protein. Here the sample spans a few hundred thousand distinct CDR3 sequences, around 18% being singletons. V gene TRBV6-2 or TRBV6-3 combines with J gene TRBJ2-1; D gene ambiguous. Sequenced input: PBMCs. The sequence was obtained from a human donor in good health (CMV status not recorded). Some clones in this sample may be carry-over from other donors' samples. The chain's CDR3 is CASSRARTSEQFF. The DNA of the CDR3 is TGTGCCAGCAGCCGGGCCCGAACCTCTGAGCAGTTCTTC.